Listed here are 5 T cell receptor beta chains from one sample, sequenced in a study of PD-1 blockade in classical Hodgkin lymphoma. Exposure to brentuximab vedotin varied, and each patient had relapsed following autologous stem cell transplantation. Using immunoSEQ multiplex PCR, the repertoire was profiled, and TCRdb retains in-frame clones only, with some absent. The sample yields about 30,000 clones, around 70% seen once. The sequencing used peripheral blood mononuclear cells (PBMCs), collected before the second cycle of nivolumab. The receptors here all came from a human donor with classical Hodgkin lymphoma.

The chain is built from TRBV23-1 and TRBJ2-7; 7 positions agree with TRBD2. Being an ORF, TRBV23-1 has a function that is uncertain. J gave up 1 base and V 0 bases, and 15 bases lay outside the gene matches. The CDR3 has 19 residues. This chain's CDR3 is CASSQSRGLGREESYEQYF. The CDR3 coding sequence is TGCGCCAGCAGTCAATCGAGGGGTTTAGGCCGGGAGGAGTCCTACGAGCAGTACTTC.

V usage is TRBV30 and J usage is TRBJ1-2; 8 nucleotides agree with TRBD1. CDR1 and CDR2 from the germline V gene are GTSNPN and SVGIG (reference sequence). The CDR3 spans 15 residues. V gave up 3 bases and J gave up 8 bases; unmatched junction bases: 14. The CDR3 coding sequence is TGTGCCTGGAGGGGATCAAGACAGGGGAGTGGGGGCTACACCTTC. Its protein product is CAWRGSRQGSGGYTF.

The genes are TRBV29-1 and TRBJ2-7; 9 bases map to TRBD1. V gave up 1 base and J gave up 3 bases; unmatched junction bases: 4. Germline-derived CDR1 and CDR2 are SQVTM and ANQGSEA. The CDR3 sequence is 14 residues long. CDR3 sequence (DNA): TGCAGCGTTGAAGGGGGGACAGGGAACTACGAGCAGTACTTC. This codes for CSVEGGTGNYEQYF.

The chain carries TRBV7-2 and TRBJ2-1; 7 bases are a match to TRBD1. Trimming took 6 bases from V and 4 from J; bases not matched to a gene: 3. There are 13 residues in the CDR3. Germline-derived CDR1 and CDR2 are SGHTA and FQGNSA. DNA for the CDR3: TGTGCCAGCAGACAGGACAGGTACAATGAGCAGTTCTTC. Its protein is CASRQDRYNEQFF.

The V call is TRBV10-3, the J call TRBJ1-6, with unresolved D. Germline V gives CDR1 ENHRY, CDR2 SYGVKD. This CDR3 is built from 13 residues. V lost 7 bases and J lost 3, with 7 bases in between. CDR3 DNA: TGTGCCATCAACGGGCTCTATAATTCACCCCTCCACTTT. Its translation is CAINGLYNSPLHF.